Shown below are 32 T cell receptor beta chains from a single sample sequenced in a study of shared clonotypes between healthy human individuals. Data came from immunoSEQ multiplex PCR; TCRdb stores just in-frame clones and leaves some out. The sample lists around 720,000 clones, around 73% occurring once. The specimen was memory CD4+ T cells sorted from blood. Subset given: CD45RA-negative fraction. These receptors were obtained from a woman aged 25-40 years in good health.

This clone showed up just a few times. Additional DNA sequences in this sample encode the identical CDR3. V usage is TRBV28 and J usage is TRBJ1-5; a weak D match, TRBD1 (5 bases). With 3 bases removed from V and 4 bases from J, the gap between germline ends came to 7 bases. Looked up from germline, CDR1 is MDHEN and CDR2 is SYDVKM. The CDR3 covers 13 residues. The CDR3 DNA is TGTGCCAGCAGTTTGGCAGGGAATCAGCCCCAGCATTTT. Translated: CASSLAGNQPQHF.

J is TRBJ1-5 and V is TRBV5-4; 7 bases fit TRBD1. Germline assignment: CDR1 SGHNT and CDR2 YYREEE (reference sequence). V gave up 2 bases and J gave up 4 bases; unmatched junction bases: 3. The CDR3 contains 14 residues. CDR3 protein: CASSFGTANQPQHF. The CDR3 DNA is TGTGCCAGCAGCTTTGGGACAGCAAATCAGCCCCAGCATTTT.

The chain employs TRBV5-1 and TRBJ1-1; D is ambiguous. The CDR3 extends over 13 amino acids. The germline V gene has CDR1 SGHRS and CDR2 YFSETQ. Trimming removed 2 bases at V and 1 base at J, with 6 bases between. The CDR3 is CASSFQENTEAFF. The CDR3 coding sequence is TGCGCCAGCAGCTTTCAGGAGAACACTGAAGCTTTCTTT.

This sequence joins TRBV7-8 and TRBJ2-1; the D gene could be TRBD1 or TRBD2 (6 bases each). CDR3 size: 17 residues. Germline loops: CDR1 SGHVS, CDR2 FQNEAQ. Trimming pared 5 bases from V and 8 bases from J, leaving 25 bases between. The CDR3 reads CASSAGWGLAQGDEQFF. CDR3 DNA: TGTGCCAGCAGCGCCGGCTGGGGGCTAGCGCAAGGAGATGAGCAGTTCTTC. The entire variable domain, with the rest obtained from reference TRBV7-8 and TRBJ2-1, is as follows: GAGVSQSPRYKVAKRGQDVALRCDPISGHVSLFWYQQALGQGPEFLTYFQNEAQLDKSGLPSDRFFAERPEGSVSTLKIQRTQQEDSAVYLCASSAGWGLAQGDEQFFGPGTRLTVL.

This chain uses TRBV10-3 with TRBJ1-5; 8 bases match TRBD1. V shed 10 bases, J shed 5 bases, and the junction held 10 bases outside the gene matches. Germline CDR1 and CDR2: ENHRY and SYGVKD. The CDR3 contains 14 residues. The CDR3 loop reads CASSHRGDHQPQHF. CDR3 sequence (DNA): TGTGCCAGTTCACACAGGGGGGATCATCAGCCCCAGCATTTT.

The CDR3 region has the DNA TGTGCCAGCAGCCCACGACAGGCCGGGGGGGCCCAGTACTTC. Its translation is CASSPRQAGGAQYF. The chain is built from TRBV7-9 and TRBJ2-5, with TRBD2 identical over 8 bases. After removal of 5 bases from V and 9 bases from J, the junction contained 11 bases not matched to a gene. The CDR3 has 14 amino acids. Germline V gives CDR1 SEHNR, CDR2 FQNEAQ (reference sequence).

This clone has at least ten counts. V gene TRBV12-2 combines with J gene TRBJ2-7; TRBD1, as called in the table, went unchecked against the DNA. TRBV12-2 constitutes a pseudogene. The CDR3 extends over 15 amino acids. CDR3 DNA sequence: TGTGCAAGTCGCTTTCGGGCTAAGGGGGCCTTCGAGCAGTACTTC. This encodes CASRFRAKGAFEQYF.

The chain is built from TRBV27 and TRBJ2-2, with 8 nucleotides matching TRBD2. Trimming at V came to 6 bases and at J to 1 base, leaving 4 bases not matched to a gene. CDR1 MNHEY and CDR2 SMNVEV come from the germline V gene (reference sequence). The CDR3 length is 15 residues. CDR3 DNA: TGTGCCAGCAGACCAGCGGGGGAGAACACCGGGGAGCTGTTTTTT. Amino acids: CASRPAGENTGELFF.

The rearrangement links TRBV7-9 to TRBJ2-3; TRBD2 agrees at 12 bases. CDR1 SEHNR and CDR2 FQNEAQ come from the germline V gene (reference sequence). The CDR3 spans 17 residues. The junction had 10 bases not matched to a gene; V was cut back by 4 bases and J by 5 bases. As DNA, the CDR3 is TGTGCCAGCAGCTCAAGCTGGACTAGCGGGATTGTAGATACGCAGTATTTT. It specifies CASSSSWTSGIVDTQYF.

The chain couples TRBV7-2 to TRBJ2-1; TRBD2 agrees at 16 bases. From germline, CDR1 is SGHTA and CDR2 FQGNSA. Trimming took 4 bases from V and 0 from J; bases not matched to a gene: 6. The CDR3 runs to 19 residues. The CDR3: CASSSPGTSGRGSYNEQFF. CDR3 nucleotide sequence: TGTGCCAGCAGCTCCCCCGGGACTAGCGGGAGGGGCTCCTACAATGAGCAGTTCTTC.

The genes are TRBV7-8 and TRBJ2-7, with D unclear. CDR3 length: 15 residues. Trimming removed 2 bases at V and 4 bases at J, with 15 bases between. From germline, CDR1 is SGHVS and CDR2 FQNEAQ. The CDR3 DNA sequence: TGTGCCAGCAGCTTAAGGGCGGTAGCTACGTACGAGCAGTACTTC. Translating it yields CASSLRAVATYEQYF.

The rearrangement links TRBV19 to TRBJ1-4, with no clear D. This CDR3 spans 14 amino acids. The V gene's germline CDR1 is LNHDA and CDR2 SQIVND (reference sequence). V lost 6 bases to trimming and J lost 0 bases, with 8 bases between them. The CDR3 is CASRTGPTNEKLFF. CDR3 nucleotides: TGTGCCAGTAGGACCGGGCCAACTAATGAAAAACTGTTTTTT.

The genes are TRBV5-8 and TRBJ1-3; TRBD1 aligns across 8 bases. The V gene's germline CDR1 is SGHTS and CDR2 YDEGEE. The CDR3 runs 16 residues. Trimming removed 0 bases from V and 3 bases from J; junction bases left unmatched: 5. This CDR3 is CASSLAVRGLGNTIYF. The CDR3 DNA sequence: TGTGCCAGCAGCTTGGCCGTCAGGGGGCTTGGAAACACCATATATTTT.

The chain is built from TRBV9 and TRBJ2-1, with TRBD2 matching over 12 bases. The CDR3 runs 16 residues. Germline V gives CDR1 SGDLS, CDR2 YYNGEE. V shed 1 base and J 8 bases; nucleotides not matched to a gene: 7. For the CDR3, the DNA is TGTGCCAGCAGCGTAAGAGGACTAGCGGGATCCCATGAGCAGTTCTTC. Amino acid sequence: CASSVRGLAGSHEQFF.

The genes are TRBV9 and TRBJ2-4; 8 positions match TRBD2. CDR3 length equals 14 residues. Trimming at V came to 3 bases and at J to 7 bases, leaving 6 bases not matched to a gene. CDR1 is SGDLS and CDR2 is YYNGEE in the germline V gene. This chain's CDR3 is CASSASTGGNIQYF. The CDR3 DNA follows: TGTGCCAGCAGCGCCTCGACGGGGGGGAACATTCAGTACTTC.

V and J are TRBV28 and TRBJ2-1; 8 bases fit TRBD2. Germline V CDR1 and CDR2: MDHEN, SYDVKM. CDR3 length equals 16 residues. V was clipped by 6 bases and J by 1 base; unmatched bases: 8. CDR3 sequence reads: CASRGSGKGSYNEQFF. CDR3 DNA sequence: TGTGCCAGCAGGGGTAGCGGGAAGGGGTCCTACAATGAGCAGTTCTTC.

The chain carries TRBV6-5 and TRBJ2-2; TRBD1 is a possible D gene (5 bases). Germline CDR1 MNHEY, CDR2 SVGAGI. The V gene lost 4 bases and the J gene lost 6 bases, with 15 bases spanning the gap. This CDR3 spans 15 amino acids. CDR3 sequence reads: CASSSGRIFAGELFF. The DNA of the CDR3 is TGTGCCAGCAGTTCAGGGCGTATCTTCGCCGGGGAGCTGTTTTTT.

The V call is TRBV7-7, the J call TRBJ2-2; a weak D match, TRBD1 (5 bases). CDR1 is SSHAT and CDR2 is FNYEAQ in the germline V gene (reference sequence). CDR3 length: 13 amino acids. V lost 8 bases to trimming and J lost 2 bases, with 9 bases between them. CDR3 DNA sequence: TGTGCCAGCGGACAAAGTAACACCGGGGAGCTGTTTTTT. It is translated as CASGQSNTGELFF.

The CDR3 spells CASSPPYGTSGISYEQYF. The CDR3 DNA is TGTGCCAGCAGCCCCCCTTACGGGACTAGCGGGATATCCTACGAGCAGTACTTC. The chain employs TRBV11-2 and TRBJ2-7; 13 bases agree with TRBD2. Germline CDR1 is SGHAT and CDR2 is FQNNGV. Losses at the gene ends were 5 bases for V and 1 base for J; bases not matched to a gene: 11. This CDR3 comprises 18 residues.

J is TRBJ1-5 and V is TRBV9, with 7 bases matching TRBD1. The CDR3 is made up of 14 amino acids. From germline, CDR1 is SGDLS and CDR2 YYNGEE. The V gene end was trimmed by 5 bases and the J gene end by 5 bases; junction bases not matched to a gene: 7. CDR3 sequence reads: CASSSQGTYQPQHF. Written as DNA, the CDR3 is TGTGCCAGCAGTTCACAGGGGACGTATCAGCCCCAGCATTTT.

This rearrangement joins TRBV5-1 to TRBJ1-1; the D gene is possibly TRBD1 (5 bases). V was pared by 4 bases and J by 4 bases, with 17 bases between. This CDR3 is built from 15 residues. Germline values: CDR1 SGHRS, CDR2 YFSETQ. The CDR3 sequence: CASSPHGGASTEAFF. CDR3 sequence (DNA): TGCGCCAGCAGCCCCCACGGTGGGGCCAGCACTGAAGCTTTCTTT.

This chain uses TRBV5-1 with TRBJ2-7; D possibly matches TRBD1 or TRBD2 (5 bases each). From germline, CDR1 is SGHRS and CDR2 YFSETQ. Trimming stripped 0 bases from V and 2 bases from J, with 15 bases between. The CDR3 has 16 residues. Written as DNA, the CDR3 is TGCGCCAGCAGCTTGGGCCTGAGAGGGGATCCCTACGAGCAGTACTTC. Protein product: CASSLGLRGDPYEQYF. Based on the CDR3 plus reference TRBV5-1 and TRBJ2-7, the full variable domain is KAGVTQTPRYLIKTRGQQVTLSCSPISGHRSVSWYQQTPGQGLQFLFEYFSETQRNKGNFPGRFSGRQFSNSRSEMNVSTLELGDSALYLCASSLGLRGDPYEQYFGPGTRLTVT.

This chain's CDR3 is CSVSPSGARPYEQYF. The CDR3 region has the DNA TGCAGCGTTTCCCCTTCTGGAGCCCGGCCCTACGAGCAGTACTTC. The chain has TRBV29-1 and TRBJ2-7; D ambiguous. Germline V lookup: CDR1 SQVTM, CDR2 ANQGSEA. V was trimmed by 5 bases and J by 2 bases, leaving 19 bases between them. CDR3 size: 15 residues.

This clone was seen a few times. The chain recombines TRBV5-1 with TRBJ2-7, with TRBD2 matching over 9 bases. Germline V lookup: CDR1 SGHRS, CDR2 YFSETQ. Losses at the gene ends were 3 bases for V and 4 bases for J; bases not matched to a gene: 8. The CDR3 spans 15 residues. CDR3: CASSSSWTSAYEQYF. The CDR3, as DNA: TGCGCCAGCAGCTCCTCATGGACTAGCGCATACGAGCAGTACTTC.

V and J are TRBV9 and TRBJ1-3, with D hard to call. Germline V gene lookup returns CDR1 SGDLS and CDR2 YYNGEE. V was cut by 5 bases and J by 2 bases, with 14 bases left in between. This CDR3 is 15 amino acids long. CDR3: CASSLSPETGNTIYF. In DNA, the CDR3 is TGTGCCAGCAGTCTTTCACCGGAAACTGGAAACACCATATATTTT. Supplemented by reference TRBV9 and TRBJ1-3, the full variable domain reads DSGVTQTPKHLITATGQRVTLRCSPRSGDLSVYWYQQSLDQGLQFLIQYYNGEERAKGNILERFSAQQFPDLHSELNLSSLELGDSALYFCASSLSPETGNTIYFGEGSWLTVV.

This chain connects TRBV27 to TRBJ2-2; 14 nucleotides match TRBD2. Germline V gene lookup returns CDR1 MNHEY and CDR2 SMNVEV (reference sequence). Germline trimming cut 7 bases from V and 5 bases from J; bases unmatched to any gene: 9. The CDR3 runs to 17 residues. CDR3 in amino acids: CASNLGLAGVVTGELFF. The CDR3 DNA is TGTGCCAGCAACCTGGGACTAGCGGGAGTCGTAACCGGGGAGCTGTTTTTT.

The chain is built from TRBV6-1 and TRBJ1-5; 8 bases match TRBD1. CDR3 length: 13 amino acids. V lost 7 bases and J lost 2; bases outside the gene matches: 1. In germline, CDR1 is MNHNS, CDR2 SASEGT. The CDR3 DNA sequence: TGTGCCAGCATACAGGGGGGCAATCAGCCCCAGCATTTT. Amino acid sequence: CASIQGGNQPQHF.

V is TRBV7-9 and J is TRBJ1-4, with D hard to call. CDR3 length: 15 residues. Trimming left V 1 base short and J 1 base short, with 7 bases between. Germline values: CDR1 SEHNR, CDR2 FQNEAQ (reference sequence). The CDR3 sequence: CASSLELGTNEKLFF. CDR3 bases: TGTGCCAGCAGCTTAGAACTAGGAACTAATGAAAAACTGTTTTTT. Variable domain in full (rest from reference TRBV7-9 and TRBJ1-4): DTGVSQNPRHKITKRGQNVTFRCDPISEHNRLYWYRQTLGQGPEFLTYFQNEAQLEKSRLLSDRFSAERPKGSFSTLEIQRTEQGDSAMYLCASSLELGTNEKLFFGSGTQLSVL.

The chain couples TRBV11-2 to TRBJ2-1, with TRBD2 matching 12 bases. CDR3 size: 16 residues. Germline V gives CDR1 SGHAT, CDR2 FQNNGV. The ends lost 5 bases at V and 6 bases at J; junction bases unmatched: 8. The CDR3 nucleotides read TGTGCCAGCAGCCACACGCTAGCGGGAGGGCCCAATGAGCAGTTCTTC. It is translated as CASSHTLAGGPNEQFF.

This clone was counted a single time. The rearrangement uses TRBV6-6 and TRBJ2-5; D unclear. The CDR3 spans 13 residues. Germline V CDR1 and CDR2: MNHNY, SVGAGI (reference sequence). With 5 bases removed from V and 3 bases from J, the gap between germline ends came to 10 bases. For the CDR3, the DNA is TGTGCCAGCAGTCCCGGACGGGAAGAGACCCAGTACTTC. Protein sequence: CASSPGREETQYF.

The chain recombines TRBV7-3 with TRBJ2-7; 11 nucleotides match TRBD1. With V trimmed by 5 bases and J by 5 bases, 5 bases remained unmatched. This CDR3 is 14 amino acids long. Germline CDR1 reads SGHTA; CDR2 reads FQGTGA. CDR3 region: CASSRDRGFNEQYF. CDR3 DNA: TGTGCCAGCAGCCGGGACAGGGGGTTCAACGAGCAGTACTTC.

In DNA form, the CDR3 reads TGTGCCAGCAGCTTAGGGGGTAGCGGGAACGTAGAGACCCAGTACTTC. Translation: CASSLGGSGNVETQYF. The chain employs TRBV7-8 and TRBJ2-5; 8 bases agree with TRBD2. The CDR3 sequence is 16 residues long. V lost 1 base to trimming and J lost 4 bases; unmatched junction nucleotides: 8. Germline-derived CDR1 and CDR2 are SGHVS and FQNEAQ.